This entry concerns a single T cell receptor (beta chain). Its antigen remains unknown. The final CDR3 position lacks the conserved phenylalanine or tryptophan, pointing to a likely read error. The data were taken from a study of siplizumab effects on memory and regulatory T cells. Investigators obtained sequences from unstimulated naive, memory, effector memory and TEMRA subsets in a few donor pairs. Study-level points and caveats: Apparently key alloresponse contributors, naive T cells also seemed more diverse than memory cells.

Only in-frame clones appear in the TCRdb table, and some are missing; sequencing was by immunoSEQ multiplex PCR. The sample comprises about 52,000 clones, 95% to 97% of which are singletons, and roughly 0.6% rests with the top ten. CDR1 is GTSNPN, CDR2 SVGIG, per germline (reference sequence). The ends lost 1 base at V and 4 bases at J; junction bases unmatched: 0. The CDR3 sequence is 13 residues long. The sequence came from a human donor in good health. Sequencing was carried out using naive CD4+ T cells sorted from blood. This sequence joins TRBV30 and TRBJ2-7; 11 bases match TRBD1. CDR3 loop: CAWSGDRGYEQYL. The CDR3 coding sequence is TGTGCCTGGAGTGGGGACAGGGGGTACGAGCAGTACTTA.